Listed below are T cell receptor beta chains from one sample, sequenced in a study of T cell repertoires in cytomegalovirus infection. Their antigens are not known. Using its own MiXCR run on the reads, TCRdb lists one record per CDR3 protein. The profile shows about 740,000 distinct CDR3 sequences, 30% to 40% of them singletons. The sample was cultured PBMCs, taken from culture after CMV antigen stimulation. These receptors all stem from a human donor in good health (CMV status not recorded). Some clones in this sample may be carry-over from other donors' samples. Each CDR3 is given with its conserved first and last residue. Fields, in order: clone size, J gene, V gene, D gene, CDR3 length, CDR3 protein, CDR3 DNA. D genes are given only for firm matches. Clone size is given for some rows only: seen once, a few or many times, or a class if the clone is expanded.

NA | TRBJ2-2 | TRBV11-3 | TRBD2 | 16 | CASSPAGTSGTGELFF | TGTGCCAGCAGCCCAGCAGGGACTAGCGGGACCGGGGAGCTGTTTTTT
few | TRBJ1-6 | TRBV7-2 | TRBD1 | 15 | CASSLTGTGGLPLHF | TGTGCCAGCAGCCTAACGGGGACAGGGGGCCTACCCCTCCACTTT
few | TRBJ1-4 | TRBV7-9 | NA | 14 | CASSSFATNEKLFF | TGTGCCAGCAGCTCTTTCGCAACTAATGAAAAACTGTTTTTT
NA | TRBJ1-1 | TRBV4-3 | NA | 15 | CASSPQGGYGTEAFF | TGCGCCAGCAGCCCACAGGGAGGATATGGCACTGAAGCTTTCTTT
NA | TRBJ2-7 | TRBV14 | NA | 12 | CASSHRLYEQYF | TGTGCCAGCAGCCATCGCCTCTACGAGCAGTACTTC
NA | TRBJ2-3 | TRBV6-5 | NA | 15 | CASRVGDLGNDTQYF | TGTGCCAGCAGAGTAGGGGATTTGGGAAATGATACGCAGTATTTT
NA | TRBJ2-1 | TRBV5-4 | NA | 14 | CASSLDYPGYEQFF | TGTGCCAGCAGCTTGGACTACCCTGGGTATGAGCAGTTCTTC
NA | TRBJ2-7 | TRBV2 | TRBD2 | 15 | CASSGLAGGQDEQYF | TGTGCCAGCAGTGGACTAGCGGGAGGGCAGGACGAGCAGTACTTC
few | TRBJ1-5 | TRBV7-8 | TRBD1 | 16 | CASSGRDRDPNQPQHF | TGTGCCAGCAGCGGCCGGGACAGGGACCCCAATCAGCCCCAGCATTTT
few | TRBJ2-4 | TRBV6-2/TRBV6-3 | NA | 15 | CASSYPVPSGNIQYF | TGTGCCAGCAGTTACCCGGTCCCATCGGGAAACATTCAGTACTTC
NA | TRBJ2-7 | TRBV19 | TRBD2 | 14 | CASSIDGRVYEQYF | TGTGCCAGTAGTATTGACGGGAGGGTCTACGAGCAGTACTTC
few | TRBJ1-6 | TRBV12-3/TRBV12-4 | NA | 13 | CASSPGVVSPLHF | TGTGCCAGCAGCCCAGGGGTAGTTTCACCCCTCCACTTT
NA | TRBJ1-2 | TRBV7-9 | TRBD1 | 13 | CASSSRTGVGYTF | TGTGCCAGCAGCTCCCGGACAGGGGTTGGCTACACCTTC
NA | TRBJ2-7 | TRBV6-5 | TRBD2 | 15 | CASTPAPRGAYEQYF | TGTGCCAGCACCCCCGCACCGCGGGGGGCCTACGAGCAGTACTTC
few | TRBJ1-2 | TRBV7-9 | TRBD1 | 17 | CASSPSSVGGQAYGYTF | TGTGCCAGCAGCCCTTCATCCGTCGGAGGACAGGCATATGGCTACACCTTC
few | TRBJ2-1 | TRBV11-2 | NA | 15 | CASSLPSWFGDEQFF | TGTGCCAGCAGCTTACCTAGTTGGTTTGGGGATGAGCAGTTCTTC
NA | TRBJ2-3 | TRBV7-2 | NA | 16 | CASSLVASPRADTQYF | TGTGCCAGCAGCTTAGTCGCTAGCCCACGGGCAGATACGCAGTATTTT
few | TRBJ2-3 | TRBV5-6 | NA | 14 | CASRGPNPPDTQYF | TGTGCCAGCAGGGGCCCAAATCCCCCAGATACGCAGTATTTT
once | TRBJ2-1 | TRBV7-9 | TRBD1 | 16 | CASSLGGQGERNEQFF | TGTGCCAGCAGCTTAGGGGGACAGGGGGAAAGGAATGAGCAGTTCTTC
NA | TRBJ1-1 | TRBV6-8 | NA | 14 | CASSNDRKNTEAFF | TGTGCCAGCAGTAACGACAGGAAGAACACTGAAGCTTTCTTT